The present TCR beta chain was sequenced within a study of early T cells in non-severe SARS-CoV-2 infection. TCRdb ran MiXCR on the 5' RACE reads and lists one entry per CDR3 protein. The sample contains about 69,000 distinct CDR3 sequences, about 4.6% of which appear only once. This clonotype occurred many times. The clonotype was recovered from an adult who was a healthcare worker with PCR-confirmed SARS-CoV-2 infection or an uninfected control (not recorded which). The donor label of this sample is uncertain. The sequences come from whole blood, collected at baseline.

The CDR3 DNA is TGTGCCAGCGAGGACAGGGCCGCGGGAAGGGACACCGGGGAGCTGTTTTTT. Translating it yields CASEDRAAGRDTGELFF. This rearrangement joins TRBV6-4 to TRBJ2-2; TRBD1 matches 8 bases. The CDR3 spans 17 residues. Germline V gene lookup returns CDR1 MRHNA and CDR2 SNTAGT. J gave up 3 bases and V 8 bases, and 14 bases lay outside the gene matches.